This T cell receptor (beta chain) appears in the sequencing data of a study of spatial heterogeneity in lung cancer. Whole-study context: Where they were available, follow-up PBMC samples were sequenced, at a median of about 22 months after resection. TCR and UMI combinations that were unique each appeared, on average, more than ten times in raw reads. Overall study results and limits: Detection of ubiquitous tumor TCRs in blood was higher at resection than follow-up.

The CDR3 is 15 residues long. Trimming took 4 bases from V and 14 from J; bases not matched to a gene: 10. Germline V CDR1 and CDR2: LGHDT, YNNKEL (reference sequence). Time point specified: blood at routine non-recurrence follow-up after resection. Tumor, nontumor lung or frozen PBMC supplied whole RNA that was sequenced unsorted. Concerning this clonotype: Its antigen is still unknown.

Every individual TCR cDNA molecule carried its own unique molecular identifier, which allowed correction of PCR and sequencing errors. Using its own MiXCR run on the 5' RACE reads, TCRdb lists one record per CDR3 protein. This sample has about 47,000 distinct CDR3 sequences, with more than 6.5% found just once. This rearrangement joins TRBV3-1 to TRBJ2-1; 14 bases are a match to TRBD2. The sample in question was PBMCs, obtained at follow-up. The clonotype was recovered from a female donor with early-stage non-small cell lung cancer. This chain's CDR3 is CASSRGTSGGTREFF. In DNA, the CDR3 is TGTGCCAGCAGCCGCGGGACTAGCGGGGGTACAAGGGAGTTCTTC.